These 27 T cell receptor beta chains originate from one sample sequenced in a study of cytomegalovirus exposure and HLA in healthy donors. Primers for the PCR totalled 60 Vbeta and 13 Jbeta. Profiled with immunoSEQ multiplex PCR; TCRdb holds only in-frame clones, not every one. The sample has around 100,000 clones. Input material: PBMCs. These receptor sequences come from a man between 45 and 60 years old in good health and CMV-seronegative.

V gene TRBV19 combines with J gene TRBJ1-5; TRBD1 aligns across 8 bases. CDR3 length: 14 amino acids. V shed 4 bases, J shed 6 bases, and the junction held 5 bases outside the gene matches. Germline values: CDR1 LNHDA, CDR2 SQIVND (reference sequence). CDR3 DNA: TGTGCCAGTAGTACCACAGGGGGTACTCAGCCCCAGCATTTT. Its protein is CASSTTGGTQPQHF.

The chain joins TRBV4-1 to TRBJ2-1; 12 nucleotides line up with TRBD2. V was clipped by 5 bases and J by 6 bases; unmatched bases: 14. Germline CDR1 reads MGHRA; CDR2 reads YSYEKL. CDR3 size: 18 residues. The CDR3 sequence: CASSARYLAGGPINEQFF. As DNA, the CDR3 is TGCGCCAGCAGCGCCCGCTACCTAGCGGGGGGGCCAATCAATGAGCAGTTCTTC.

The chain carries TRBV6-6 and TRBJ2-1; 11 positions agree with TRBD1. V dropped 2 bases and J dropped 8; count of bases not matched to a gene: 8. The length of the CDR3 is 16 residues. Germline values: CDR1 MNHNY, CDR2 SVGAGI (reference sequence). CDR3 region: CASSYARDRGIDEQFF. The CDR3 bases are TGTGCCAGCAGTTACGCCCGGGACAGGGGGATCGATGAGCAGTTCTTC.

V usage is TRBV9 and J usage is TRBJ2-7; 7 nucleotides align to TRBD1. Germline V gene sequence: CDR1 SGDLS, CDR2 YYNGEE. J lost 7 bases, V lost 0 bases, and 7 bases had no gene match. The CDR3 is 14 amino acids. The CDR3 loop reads CASSVGDRAGEQYF. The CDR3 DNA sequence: TGTGCCAGCAGCGTAGGTGACAGGGCCGGGGAGCAGTACTTC.

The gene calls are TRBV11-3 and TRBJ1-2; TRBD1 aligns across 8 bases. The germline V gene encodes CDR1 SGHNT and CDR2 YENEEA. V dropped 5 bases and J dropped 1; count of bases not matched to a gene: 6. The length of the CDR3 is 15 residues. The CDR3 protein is CASSPPGQVNYGYTF. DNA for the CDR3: TGTGCCAGCAGCCCGCCGGGACAGGTTAACTATGGCTACACCTTC.

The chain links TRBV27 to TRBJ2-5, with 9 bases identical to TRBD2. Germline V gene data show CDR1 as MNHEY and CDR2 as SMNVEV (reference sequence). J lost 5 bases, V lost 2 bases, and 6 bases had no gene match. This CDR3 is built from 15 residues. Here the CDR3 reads CASSLELAGMETQYF. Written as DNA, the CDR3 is TGTGCCAGCAGTTTAGAGCTAGCGGGGATGGAGACCCAGTACTTC.

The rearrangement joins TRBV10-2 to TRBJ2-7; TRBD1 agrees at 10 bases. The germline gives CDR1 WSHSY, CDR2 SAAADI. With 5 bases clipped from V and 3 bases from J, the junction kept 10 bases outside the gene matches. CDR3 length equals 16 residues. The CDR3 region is CASSRTGGQGRYEQYF. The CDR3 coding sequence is TGCGCCAGCAGTCGTACAGGGGGACAGGGGCGCTACGAGCAGTACTTC.

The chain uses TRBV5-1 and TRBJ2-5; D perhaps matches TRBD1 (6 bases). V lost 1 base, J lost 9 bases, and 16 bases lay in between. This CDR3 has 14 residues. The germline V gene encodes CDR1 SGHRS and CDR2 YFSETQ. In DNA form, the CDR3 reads TGCGCCAGCAGCTTGATGGGGGTCCCAGGGGCCCAGTACTTC. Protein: CASSLMGVPGAQYF.

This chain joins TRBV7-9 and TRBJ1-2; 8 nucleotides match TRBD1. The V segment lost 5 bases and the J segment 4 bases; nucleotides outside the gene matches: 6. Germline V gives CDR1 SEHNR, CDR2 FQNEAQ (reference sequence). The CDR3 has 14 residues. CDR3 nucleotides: TGTGCCAGCAGCGACGACAGGGGAGGCTATGGCTACACCTTC. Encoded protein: CASSDDRGGYGYTF. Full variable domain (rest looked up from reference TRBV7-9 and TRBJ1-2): DTGVSQNPRHKITKRGQNVTFRCDPISEHNRLYWYRQTLGQGPEFLTYFQNEAQLEKSRLLSDRFSAERPKGSFSTLEIQRTEQGDSAMYLCASSDDRGGYGYTFGSGTRLTVV.

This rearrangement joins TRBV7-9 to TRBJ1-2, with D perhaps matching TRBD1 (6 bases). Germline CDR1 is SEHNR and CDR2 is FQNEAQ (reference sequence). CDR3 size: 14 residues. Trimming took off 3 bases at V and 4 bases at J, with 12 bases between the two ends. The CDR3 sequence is CASSFTGMGYGYTF. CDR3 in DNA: TGTGCCAGCAGCTTTACAGGGATGGGCTATGGCTACACCTTC.

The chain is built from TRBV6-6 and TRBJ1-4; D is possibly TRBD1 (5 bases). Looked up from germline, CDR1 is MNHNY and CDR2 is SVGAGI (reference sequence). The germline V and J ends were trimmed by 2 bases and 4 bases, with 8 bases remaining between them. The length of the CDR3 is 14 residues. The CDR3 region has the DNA TGTGCCAGCAGTTACGGGGGGAGTAATGAAAAACTGTTTTTT. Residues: CASSYGGSNEKLFF.

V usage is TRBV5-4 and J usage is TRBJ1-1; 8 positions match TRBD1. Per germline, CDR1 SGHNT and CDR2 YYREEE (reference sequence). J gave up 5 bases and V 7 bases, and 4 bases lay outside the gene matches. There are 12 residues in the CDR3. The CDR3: CASARDRTEAFF. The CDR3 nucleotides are TGTGCCAGCGCGCGGGACAGGACTGAAGCTTTCTTT.

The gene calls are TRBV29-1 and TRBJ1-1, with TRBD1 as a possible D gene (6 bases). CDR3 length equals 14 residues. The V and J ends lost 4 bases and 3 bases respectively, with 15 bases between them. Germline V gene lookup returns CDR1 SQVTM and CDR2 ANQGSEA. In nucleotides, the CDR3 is TGCAGCGTTGGGTTTAGACAGGCCGACACTGAAGCTTTCTTT. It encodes CSVGFRQADTEAFF. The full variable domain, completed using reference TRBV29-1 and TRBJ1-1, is SAVISQKPSRDICQRGTSLTIQCQVDSQVTMMFWYRQQPGQSLTLIATANQGSEATYESGFVIDKFPISRPNLTFSTLTVSNMSPEDSSIYLCSVGFRQADTEAFFGQGTRLTVV.

The CDR3 here is CASSPYGQSSGNTIYF. For the CDR3, the DNA is TGTGCCAGCTCACCCTACGGACAGAGCTCTGGAAACACCATATATTTT. The chain links TRBV18 to TRBJ1-3, with D maybe TRBD1 (6 bases). Germline lookup yields CDR1 KGHSH and CDR2 LQKENI. V was clipped by 3 bases and J by 0 bases, with 12 bases between them. The CDR3 sequence is 16 residues long. The variable domain in full, completed from reference TRBV18 and TRBJ1-3, reads NAGVMQNPRHLVRRRGQEARLRCSPMKGHSHVYWYRQLPEEGLKFMVYLQKENIIDESGMPKERFSAEFPKEGPSILRIQQVVRGDSAAYFCASSPYGQSSGNTIYFGEGSWLTVV.

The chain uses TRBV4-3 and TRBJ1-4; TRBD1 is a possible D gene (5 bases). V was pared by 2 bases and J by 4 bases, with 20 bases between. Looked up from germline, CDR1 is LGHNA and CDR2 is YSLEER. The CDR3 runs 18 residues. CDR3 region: CASSQPGIHRGNNEKLFF. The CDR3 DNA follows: TGCGCCAGCAGCCAACCCGGGATTCACCGGGGGAATAATGAAAAACTGTTTTTT.

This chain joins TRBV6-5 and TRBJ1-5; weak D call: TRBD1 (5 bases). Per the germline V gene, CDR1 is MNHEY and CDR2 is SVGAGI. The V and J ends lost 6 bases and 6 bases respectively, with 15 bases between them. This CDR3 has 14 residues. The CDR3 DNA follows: TGTGCCAGCAGCGGTCGGGGGAAGGGTCAGCCCCAGCATTTT. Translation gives CASSGRGKGQPQHF.

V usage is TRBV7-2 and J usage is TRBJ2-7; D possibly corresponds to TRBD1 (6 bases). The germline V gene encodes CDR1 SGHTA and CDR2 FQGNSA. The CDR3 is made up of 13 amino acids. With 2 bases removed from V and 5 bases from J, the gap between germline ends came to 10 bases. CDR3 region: CASSLRDTHEQYF. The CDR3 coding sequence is TGTGCCAGCAGCTTAAGGGACACCCACGAGCAGTACTTC.

CDR3 DNA sequence: TGTGCCAGCAGCTTTCAGGATAACTATGGCTACACCTTC. It yields the protein CASSFQDNYGYTF. The rearrangement links TRBV7-9 to TRBJ1-2, with D hard to call. The V gene lost 3 bases and the J gene lost 1 base, with 6 bases spanning the gap. The CDR3 is made up of 13 amino acids. Germline lookup yields CDR1 SEHNR and CDR2 FQNEAQ (reference sequence).

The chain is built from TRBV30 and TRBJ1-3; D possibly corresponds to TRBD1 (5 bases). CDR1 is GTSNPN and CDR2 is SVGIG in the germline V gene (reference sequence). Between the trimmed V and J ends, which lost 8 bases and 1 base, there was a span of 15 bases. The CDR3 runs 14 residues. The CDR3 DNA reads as TGTGCCCTGGATGCAGGGCTGTCTGGAAACACCATATATTTT. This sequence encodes CALDAGLSGNTIYF.

CDR3 amino acids: CASSYYRGNYGYTF. The DNA for the CDR3 is TGTGCCAGCAGTTATTATCGGGGTAACTATGGCTACACCTTC. The chain employs TRBV6-5 and TRBJ1-2; D gene uncertain. Germline CDR1 reads MNHEY; CDR2 reads SVGAGI. The CDR3 extends over 14 amino acids. The V end was cut by 3 bases, the J end by 1 base, with 9 bases between.

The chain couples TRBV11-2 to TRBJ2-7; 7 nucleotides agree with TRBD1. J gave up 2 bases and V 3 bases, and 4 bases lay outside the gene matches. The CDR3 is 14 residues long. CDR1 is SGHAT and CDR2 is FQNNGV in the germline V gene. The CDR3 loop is CASSFGTGAYEQYF. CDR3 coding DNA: TGTGCCAGCAGCTTCGGTACAGGGGCCTACGAGCAGTACTTC.

This CDR3 reads CASSLDPSGNQPQHF. In nucleotides, the CDR3 is TGCGCCAGCAGCTTGGACCCCTCGGGCAATCAGCCCCAGCATTTT. This rearrangement joins TRBV5-1 to TRBJ1-5; D ambiguous. Trimming stripped 0 bases from V and 2 bases from J, with 9 bases between. The CDR3 totals 15 residues. Looked up from germline, CDR1 is SGHRS and CDR2 is YFSETQ.

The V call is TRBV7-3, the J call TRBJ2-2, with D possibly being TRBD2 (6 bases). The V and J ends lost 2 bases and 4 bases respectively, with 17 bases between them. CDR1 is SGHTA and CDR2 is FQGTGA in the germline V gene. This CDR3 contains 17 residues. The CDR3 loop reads CASSLDAASVFTGELFF. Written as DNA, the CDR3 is TGTGCCAGCAGCTTAGATGCGGCTAGCGTTTTCACCGGGGAGCTGTTTTTT.

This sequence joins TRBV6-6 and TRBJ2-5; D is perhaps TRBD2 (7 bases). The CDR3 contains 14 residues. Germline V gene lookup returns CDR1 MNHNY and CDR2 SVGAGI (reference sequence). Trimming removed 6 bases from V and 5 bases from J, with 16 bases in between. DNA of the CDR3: TGTGCCAGCAGCCAAGGGGGGGCCCAGGAGACCCAGTACTTC. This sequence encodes CASSQGGAQETQYF.

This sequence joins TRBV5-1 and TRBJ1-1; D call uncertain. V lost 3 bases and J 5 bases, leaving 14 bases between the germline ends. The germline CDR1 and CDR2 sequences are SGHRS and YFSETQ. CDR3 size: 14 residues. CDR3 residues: CASSWEGGGTEAFF. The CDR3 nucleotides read TGCGCCAGCAGCTGGGAGGGCGGAGGGACTGAAGCTTTCTTT. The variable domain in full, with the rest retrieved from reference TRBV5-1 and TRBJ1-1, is KAGVTQTPRYLIKTRGQQVTLSCSPISGHRSVSWYQQTPGQGLQFLFEYFSETQRNKGNFPGRFSGRQFSNSRSEMNVSTLELGDSALYLCASSWEGGGTEAFFGQGTRLTVV.

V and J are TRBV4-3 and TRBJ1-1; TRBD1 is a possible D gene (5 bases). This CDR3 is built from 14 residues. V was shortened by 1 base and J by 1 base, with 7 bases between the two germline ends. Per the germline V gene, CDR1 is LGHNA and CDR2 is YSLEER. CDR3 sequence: CASSQVDRNTEAFF. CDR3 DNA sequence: TGCGCCAGCAGCCAAGTTGACAGGAACACTGAAGCTTTCTTT.

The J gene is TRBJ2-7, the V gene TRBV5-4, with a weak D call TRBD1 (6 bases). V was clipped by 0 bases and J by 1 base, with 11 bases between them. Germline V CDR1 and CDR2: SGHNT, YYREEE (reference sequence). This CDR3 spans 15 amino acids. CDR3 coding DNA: TGTGCCAGCAGCTTGGCGACAGGCAAGTCCTACGAGCAGTACTTC. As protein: CASSLATGKSYEQYF.